These 2 T cell receptor beta chains were all obtained from the same sample, sequenced in a study of T cells after yellow fever vaccination. TCRdb ran MiXCR on the 5' RACE reads and lists one entry per CDR3 protein. The data show 230,000 or so distinct CDR3 sequences, approximately 3.8% seen once. Sample: PBMCs, taken 15 days after the yellow fever booster vaccination. Receptor source: a man aged 18 to 29 who received the YFV17D yellow fever vaccine.

This clonotype was seen repeatedly, ten times or more. The chain is built from TRBV29-1 and TRBJ2-2, with TRBD1 identical over 7 bases. After removal of 7 bases from V and 5 bases from J, the junction contained 7 bases not matched to a gene. The CDR3 has 13 residues. Germline V gene data show CDR1 as SQVTM and CDR2 as ANQGSEA. In DNA, the CDR3 is TGCAGCGCGGCAGGGGGTGGTACCGGGGAGCTGTTTTTT. Translating gives CSAAGGGTGELFF.

This clonotype was seen many times. The CDR3 sequence: CASSSLMDTQYF. In nucleotides, the CDR3 is TGTGCCAGCAGCTCTCTCATGGATACGCAGTATTTT. The rearrangement joins TRBV5-4 to TRBJ2-3; D gene unclear. Trimming shortened V by 3 bases and J by 6 bases, and 8 bases separated the two germline ends. CDR3 length: 12 amino acids. Per the germline V gene, CDR1 is SGHNT and CDR2 is YYREEE (reference sequence).